This TCR beta chain stems from a study of blood T cell repertoires in COVID-19 (dated by TCRdb to between 2020 and 2021). About the full investigation: Samples from collaborators originated in the United States, Italy and Spain and spanned both the acute and convalescent phases of COVID-19. A freely available public database, intended as a resource for researchers studying the immune response to SARS-CoV-2, is where the repertoires were released. The material from the prospective study consisted of cDNA or gDNA derived from T cells, B-cell-depleted T cells, or PBMCs. Where available, HLA class I and class II types were taken from metadata supplied by the sample provider and were not determined by assay-based typing. Deeply sampled blood TCRbeta repertoires from subjects exposed to, actively infected with, or recovered from COVID-19 were included in the dataset. The samples were drawn from the first 160 participants of the ongoing ImmuneRACE study and from roughly 1,300 subjects provided by 6 global collaborators. Nearly every sample came with metadata listing a de-identified subject ID, COVID-19 status, age in years and sex. Paper-wide results and their limitations: How much clinical and demographic metadata was included differed by source and by participant, and the metadata was provided uncurated.

The CDR3 covers 13 residues, taking in both the cysteine and the phenylalanine. Just the 39-base CDR3 DNA is kept, in frame starting at base 1. Trimming removed 8 bases from V and 4 bases from J, leaving 14 bases between the germline ends. In the prospective study, participants were 18 to 89 years old, resided in under 30 geographic areas of the United States, and were enrolled through a virtual design. Cohort assignment in the prospective study relied on participant-reported clinical history from a screening survey and a study questionnaire. Exposed participants had been in contact, within 2 weeks of entering the study, with a person who had a PCR-confirmed or clinician-diagnosed case of COVID-19. Each participant in the prospective study had whole blood, serum and a nasopharyngeal or oropharyngeal swab collected by mobile phlebotomists. Additional blood draws and questionnaires over an approximately two-month period could optionally be provided by prospective study participants. Before DNA extraction, prospective study blood samples were shipped either frozen or at room temperature.

TCRbeta CDR3 regions were amplified from genomic DNA by means of the immunoSEQ Assay, a bias-controlled multiplex PCR. In the paper's pipeline: Nucleated cell counts per sample were estimated from amplification of reference gene primers within the assay. Sequence reads were collapsed and filtered to measure the absolute abundance of every unique TCRbeta CDR3 rearrangement. For each sample, productive Simpson clonality was calculated by taking the square root of Simpson's diversity index across productive rearrangements. TCRdb provides this immuneACCESS table in a form limited to in-frame rearrangements. Some clones are lacking; in checked studies, under half of them reflect an unresolved V gene, and why the rest are absent is not known. The V and J calls and the clone size are those of that table, but D and trimming were determined from the DNA. Within this sample are 250,000 to 300,000 clones, with around 84% of them counted one time only. Under 7% of the sample lies in the top ten.

Regarding this clone: The antigen it recognizes is unknown. No per-base quality is available; no much larger clone lies one base away.

The chain is made from TRBV12-3 or TRBV12-4 and TRBJ1-2, with a tentative D gene TRBD1 over 6 matching bases. The sample taken for sequencing was PBMCs or T cells enriched from blood (not recorded which). This clonotype was sampled from a woman aged 50 to 60 who had been exposed to COVID-19. In nucleotides, the sequence is TGTGCCAGCCTTCGACAGGAAATCTATGGCTACACCTTC. This gives the protein CASLRQEIYGYTF.